The T cell receptor beta chain under discussion was sequenced for a study of blood T cell repertoires in COVID-19. Study information: The study drew acute and convalescent COVID-19 samples from the United States, Italy and Spain.

Concerning this clone: A junction end diverges from the germline sequence, so it may reflect a read error.

The CDR3 is 14 amino acids. CDR1 SGHRS and CDR2 YFSETQ come from the germline V gene. Authors' analysis steps: Amplified reference gene primers provided the basis for estimating nucleated cell counts. Produced via immunoSEQ multiplex PCR; TCRdb's table is partial and in-frame only. That table furnishes V, J and clone size, whereas the DNA furnished D and trimming. The sample lists about 28,000 clones, about 89% seen once, with roughly 2.7% in the top ten. The chain uses TRBV5-1 and TRBJ1-4, with TRBD1 matching over 10 bases. The sequencing input was peripheral blood. The sequence was obtained from a human donor in a cohort sampled during active COVID-19. The CDR3 bases are TGCGCCAGCAGGTTGGGACAGGGGACTGAAAAACTGTTTTTT. Translation gives CASRLGQGTEKLFF. Complete variable domain (other parts from reference TRBV5-1 and TRBJ1-4): KAGVTQTPRYLIKTRGQQVTLSCSPISGHRSVSWYQQTPGQGLQFLFEYFSETQRNKGNFPGRFSGRQFSNSRSEMNVSTLELGDSALYLCASRLGQGTEKLFFGSGTQLSVL.